The rows below give T cell receptor beta chains drawn from one sample of a study of T-cell reconstitution after alpha-beta-depleted transplantation in children. TCRdb recomputed calls from the PCR reads with MiXCR, one row per CDR3 protein. In the table there are approximately 490,000 distinct CDR3 sequences, approximately 10% of which are singletons. The sequences come from PBMCs, collected before TCRalphabeta/CD19-depleted stem cell transplant. The receptors come from a child under 10 years old with inherited bone marrow failure, due to receive a stem cell transplant. Both conserved end residues are part of each CDR3. A D gene is named only where the DNA matches it firmly. Some rows have no size entry. The others give once, few or many, or a class for an expanded clone.

CDR3: CASSFPAEPQGISYEQYF; DNA: TGTGCCAGCAGTTTCCCAGCGGAGCCGCAGGGCATCTCCTACGAGCAGTACTTC; D: NA; V: TRBV28; J: TRBJ2-7; size: many
CDR3: CASSYPSGTGHYGYTF; DNA: TGTGCCAGCAGCTACCCTTCCGGGACAGGGCACTATGGCTACACCTTC; D: TRBD1; V: TRBV6-5; J: TRBJ1-2; size: many
CDR3: CASSSTFGAGETQYF; DNA: TGTGCCAGCAGCTCTACGTTCGGGGCGGGGGAGACCCAGTACTTC; D: NA; V: TRBV6-1; J: TRBJ2-5; size: many
CDR3: CASSFGYRMNTEAFF; DNA: TGTGCCAGCAGTTTTGGGTACAGGATGAACACTGAAGCTTTCTTT; D: NA; V: TRBV12-3/TRBV12-4; J: TRBJ1-1; size: few
CDR3: CASSLAGTYRNEQFF; DNA: TGTGCCAGCAGCTTAGCCGGGACTTACCGGAATGAGCAGTTCTTC; D: NA; V: TRBV7-2; J: TRBJ2-1; size: many
CDR3: CSARSPDYGYTF; DNA: TGCAGTGCTAGATCTCCAGATTATGGCTACACCTTC; D: NA; V: TRBV20-1; J: TRBJ1-2; size: many
CDR3: CASSKAPQISYNEQFF; DNA: TGTGCCAGCAGCAAAGCGCCACAGATTTCCTACAATGAGCAGTTCTTC; D: NA; V: TRBV21-1; J: TRBJ2-1; size: many
CDR3: CASSLGTSGRGWWNEQFF; DNA: TGTGCCAGCAGCCTCGGGACTAGCGGGAGAGGCTGGTGGAATGAGCAGTTCTTC; D: TRBD2; V: TRBV5-6; J: TRBJ2-1; size: NA
CDR3: CASSLEPYEQYF; DNA: TGTGCCAGCAGCTTGGAACCCTACGAGCAGTACTTC; D: NA; V: TRBV7-2; J: TRBJ2-7; size: many
CDR3: CASSYPTRPGWLYF; DNA: TGTGCCAGCAGTTACCCCACTCGGCCAGGGTGGTTGTACTTC; D: NA; V: TRBV6-2/TRBV6-3; J: TRBJ2-7; size: many
CDR3: CASSLPPAVGAFF; DNA: TGTGCCAGCAGCCTCCCGCCCGCGGTGGGAGCTTTCTTT; D: NA; V: TRBV7-2; J: TRBJ1-1; size: many
CDR3: CASTLLAGGTTDTQYF; DNA: TGTGCCAGCACCTTACTAGCGGGAGGTACCACAGATACGCAGTATTTT; D: TRBD2; V: TRBV5-4; J: TRBJ2-3; size: NA
CDR3: CASSPTSPEYNEQFF; DNA: TGTGCCAGCAGCCCCACTAGCCCCGAATACAATGAGCAGTTCTTC; D: NA; V: TRBV7-9; J: TRBJ2-1; size: NA
CDR3: CASSLASPTTASYGYTF; DNA: TGTGCCAGCAGCTTAGCCAGTCCAACGACAGCCTCCTATGGCTACACCTTC; D: NA; V: TRBV7-9; J: TRBJ1-2; size: many
CDR3: CAWSVLKGDEQYF; DNA: TGTGCCTGGAGTGTACTGAAAGGGGACGAGCAGTACTTC; D: NA; V: TRBV30; J: TRBJ2-7; size: many
CDR3: CASTRTSGTYEQYF; DNA: TGTGCCAGCACCCGGACTAGCGGGACCTACGAGCAGTACTTC; D: TRBD2; V: TRBV3-1; J: TRBJ2-7; size: NA
CDR3: CAISESKFRGNSYEQYF; DNA: TGTGCCATCAGTGAGTCGAAGTTCAGGGGTAACTCCTACGAGCAGTACTTC; D: NA; V: TRBV10-3; J: TRBJ2-7; size: many
CDR3: CASSLRLAGLTDTQYF; DNA: TGTGCCAGCAGCTTACGACTAGCGGGACTCACAGATACGCAGTATTTT; D: TRBD2; V: TRBV7-9; J: TRBJ2-3; size: many
CDR3: CATSDPRTSGRAGFGETQYF; DNA: TGTGCCACCAGTGACCCCCGGACTAGCGGGAGGGCGGGGTTTGGTGAGACCCAGTACTTC; D: TRBD2; V: TRBV24-1; J: TRBJ2-5; size: NA
CDR3: CASSLTTGSGYTF; DNA: TGTGCCAGCAGCTTAACGACAGGGTCCGGCTACACCTTC; D: TRBD1; V: TRBV7-2; J: TRBJ1-2; size: NA
CDR3: CASSYFGGMETQYF; DNA: TGTGCCAGCAGTTACTTCGGGGGTATGGAGACCCAGTACTTC; D: NA; V: TRBV6-5; J: TRBJ2-5; size: many
CDR3: CASSYFRQGFGNTIYF; DNA: TGTGCCAGCAGTTACTTTCGGCAAGGATTCGGAAACACCATATATTTT; D: NA; V: TRBV6-2/TRBV6-3; J: TRBJ1-3; size: many